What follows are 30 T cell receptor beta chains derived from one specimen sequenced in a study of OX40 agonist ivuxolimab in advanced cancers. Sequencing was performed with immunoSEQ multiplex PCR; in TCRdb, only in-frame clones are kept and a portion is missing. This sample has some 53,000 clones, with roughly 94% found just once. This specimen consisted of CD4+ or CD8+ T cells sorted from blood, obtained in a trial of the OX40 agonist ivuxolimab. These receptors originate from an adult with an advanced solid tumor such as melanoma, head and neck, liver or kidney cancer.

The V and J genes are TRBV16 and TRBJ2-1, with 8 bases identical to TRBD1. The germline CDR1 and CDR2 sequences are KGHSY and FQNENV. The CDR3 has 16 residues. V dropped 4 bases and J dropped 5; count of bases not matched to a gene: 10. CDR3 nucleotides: TGTGCCAGCAGCCTGATGGACAGGGTAACGGACAATGAGCAGTTCTTC. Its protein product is CASSLMDRVTDNEQFF.

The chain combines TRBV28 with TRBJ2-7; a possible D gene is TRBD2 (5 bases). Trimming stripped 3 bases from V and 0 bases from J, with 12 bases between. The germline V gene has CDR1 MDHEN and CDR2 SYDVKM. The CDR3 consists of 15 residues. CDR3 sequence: CASSFRGQNSYEQYF. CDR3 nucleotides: TGTGCCAGCAGTTTCCGCGGGCAGAACTCCTACGAGCAGTACTTC.

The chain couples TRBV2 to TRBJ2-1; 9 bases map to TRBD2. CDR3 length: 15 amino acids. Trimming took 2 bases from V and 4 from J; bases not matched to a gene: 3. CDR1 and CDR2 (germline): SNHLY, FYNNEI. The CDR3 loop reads CASSESLAGYNEQFF. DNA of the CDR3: TGTGCCAGCAGTGAATCGCTAGCGGGATACAATGAGCAGTTCTTC.

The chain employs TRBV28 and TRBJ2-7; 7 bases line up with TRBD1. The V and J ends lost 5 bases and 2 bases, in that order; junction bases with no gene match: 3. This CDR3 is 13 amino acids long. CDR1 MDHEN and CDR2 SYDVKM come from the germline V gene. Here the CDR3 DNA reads TGTGCCAGCAGTCAGGGGGAAGCCTACGAGCAGTACTTC. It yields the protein CASSQGEAYEQYF.

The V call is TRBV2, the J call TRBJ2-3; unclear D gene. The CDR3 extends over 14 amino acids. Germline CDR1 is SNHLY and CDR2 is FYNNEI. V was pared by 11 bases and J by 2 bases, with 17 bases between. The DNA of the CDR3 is TGTGCCCTGGAGTTAGCCATAAACACAGATACGCAGTATTTT. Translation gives CALELAINTDTQYF.

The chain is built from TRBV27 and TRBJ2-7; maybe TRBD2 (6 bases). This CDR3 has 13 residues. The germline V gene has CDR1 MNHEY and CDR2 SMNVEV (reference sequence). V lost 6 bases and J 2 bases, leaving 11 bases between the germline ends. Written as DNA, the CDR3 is TGTGCCAGCAGGGGACTGGTCACCTACGAGCAGTACTTC. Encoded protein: CASRGLVTYEQYF.

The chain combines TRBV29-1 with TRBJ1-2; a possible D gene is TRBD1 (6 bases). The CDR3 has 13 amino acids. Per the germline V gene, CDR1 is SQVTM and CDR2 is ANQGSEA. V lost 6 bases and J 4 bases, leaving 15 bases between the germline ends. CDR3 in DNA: TGCAGCGTAACCGGGACCAGGGGCTATGGCTACACCTTC. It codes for CSVTGTRGYGYTF.

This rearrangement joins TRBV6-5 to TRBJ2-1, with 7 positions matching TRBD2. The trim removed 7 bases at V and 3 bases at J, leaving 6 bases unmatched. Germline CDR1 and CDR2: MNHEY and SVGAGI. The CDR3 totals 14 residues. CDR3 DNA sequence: TGTGCCAGCACCGGGACGGGAGGCTACAATGAGCAGTTCTTC. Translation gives CASTGTGGYNEQFF.

DNA of the CDR3: TGTGCCAGCAGCCCGGGACTAGCGGACTACAATGAGCAGTTCTTC. Translated: CASSPGLADYNEQFF. The rearrangement uses TRBV9 and TRBJ2-1; 11 nucleotides agree with TRBD2. Germline V gives CDR1 SGDLS, CDR2 YYNGEE. The CDR3 spans 15 residues. V trimming: 4 bases; J trimming: 3 bases; junction bases outside the gene matches: 3.

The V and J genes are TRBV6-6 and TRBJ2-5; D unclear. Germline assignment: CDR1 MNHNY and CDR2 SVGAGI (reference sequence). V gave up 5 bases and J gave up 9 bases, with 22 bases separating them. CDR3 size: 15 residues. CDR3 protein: CASSTTRHGTEAQYF. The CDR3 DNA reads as TGTGCCAGCAGTACGACACGGCATGGAACTGAGGCCCAGTACTTC.

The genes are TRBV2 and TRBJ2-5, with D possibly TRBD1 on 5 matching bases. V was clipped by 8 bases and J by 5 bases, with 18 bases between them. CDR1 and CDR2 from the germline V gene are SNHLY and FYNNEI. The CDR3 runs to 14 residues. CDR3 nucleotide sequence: TGTGCCAGCGTGGGGCAGGTCGGTTGGGAGACCCAGTACTTC. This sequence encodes CASVGQVGWETQYF.

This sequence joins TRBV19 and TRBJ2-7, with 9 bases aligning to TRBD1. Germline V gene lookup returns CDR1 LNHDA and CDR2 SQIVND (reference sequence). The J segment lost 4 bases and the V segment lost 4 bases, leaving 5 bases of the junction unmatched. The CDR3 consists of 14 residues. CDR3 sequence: CASSTGTGRYEQYF. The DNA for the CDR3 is TGTGCCAGTAGTACCGGGACAGGGAGGTACGAGCAGTACTTC.

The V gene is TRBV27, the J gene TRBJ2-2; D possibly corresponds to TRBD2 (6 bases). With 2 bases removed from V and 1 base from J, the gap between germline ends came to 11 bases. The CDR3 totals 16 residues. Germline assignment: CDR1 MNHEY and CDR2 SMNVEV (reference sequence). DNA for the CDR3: TGTGCCAGCAGTTTAGGTATTAGCGGGAACACCGGGGAGCTGTTTTTT. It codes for CASSLGISGNTGELFF.

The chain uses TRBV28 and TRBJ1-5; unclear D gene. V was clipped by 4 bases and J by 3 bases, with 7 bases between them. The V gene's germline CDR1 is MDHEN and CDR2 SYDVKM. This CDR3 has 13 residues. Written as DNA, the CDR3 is TGTGCCAGCAGTTGGGCAAACAATCAGCCCCAGCATTTT. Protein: CASSWANNQPQHF.

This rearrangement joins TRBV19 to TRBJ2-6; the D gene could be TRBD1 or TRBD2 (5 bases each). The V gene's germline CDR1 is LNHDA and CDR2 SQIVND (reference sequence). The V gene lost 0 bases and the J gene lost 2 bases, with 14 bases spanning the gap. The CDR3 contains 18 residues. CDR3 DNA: TGTGCCAGTAGTATAGATGGGGGTGGGGTAACTGGGGCCAACGTCCTGACTTTC. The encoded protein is CASSIDGGGVTGANVLTF.

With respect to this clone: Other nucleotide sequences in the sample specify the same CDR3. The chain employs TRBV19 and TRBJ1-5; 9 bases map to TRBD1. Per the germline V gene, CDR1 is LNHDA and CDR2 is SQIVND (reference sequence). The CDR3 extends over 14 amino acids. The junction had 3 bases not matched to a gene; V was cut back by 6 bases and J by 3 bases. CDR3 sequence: CASRDRGANQPQHF. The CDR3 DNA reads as TGTGCCAGTAGGGACAGGGGTGCCAATCAGCCCCAGCATTTT. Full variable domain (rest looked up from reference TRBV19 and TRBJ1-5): DGGITQSPKYLFRKEGQNVTLSCEQNLNHDAMYWYRQDPGQGLRLIYYSQIVNDFQKGDIAEGYSVSREKKESFPLTVTSAQKNPTAFYLCASRDRGANQPQHFGDGTRLSIL.

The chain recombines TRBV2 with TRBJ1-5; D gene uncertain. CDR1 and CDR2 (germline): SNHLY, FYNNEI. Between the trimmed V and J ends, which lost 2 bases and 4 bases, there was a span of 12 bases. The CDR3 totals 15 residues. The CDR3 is CASSEIPPFNQPQHF. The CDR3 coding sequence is TGTGCCAGCAGTGAAATCCCCCCTTTTAATCAGCCCCAGCATTTT.

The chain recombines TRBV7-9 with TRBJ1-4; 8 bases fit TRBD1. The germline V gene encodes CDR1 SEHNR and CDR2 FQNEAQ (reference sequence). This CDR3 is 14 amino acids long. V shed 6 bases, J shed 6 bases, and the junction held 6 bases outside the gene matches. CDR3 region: CASSPTGVYEKLFF. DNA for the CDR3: TGTGCCAGCAGTCCGACAGGGGTTTATGAAAAACTGTTTTTT.

The CDR3 nucleotides read TGTGCCAGCAGCTTGGCGGCAGGGGCTAACTATGGCTACACCTTC. This translates into CASSLAAGANYGYTF. The chain links TRBV5-5 to TRBJ1-2; possibly TRBD1 for D (6 bases). Germline V gene sequence: CDR1 SGHKS, CDR2 YYEKEE (reference sequence). Trimming stripped 0 bases from V and 0 bases from J, with 9 bases between. This CDR3 has 15 amino acids.

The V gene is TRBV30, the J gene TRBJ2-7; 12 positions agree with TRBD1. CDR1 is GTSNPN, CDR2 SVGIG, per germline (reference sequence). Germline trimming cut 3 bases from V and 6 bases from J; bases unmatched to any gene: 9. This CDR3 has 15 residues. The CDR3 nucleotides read TGTGCCTGGAGCGATCCGGGACAGGGGGCAATCGAGCAGTACTTC. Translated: CAWSDPGQGAIEQYF.

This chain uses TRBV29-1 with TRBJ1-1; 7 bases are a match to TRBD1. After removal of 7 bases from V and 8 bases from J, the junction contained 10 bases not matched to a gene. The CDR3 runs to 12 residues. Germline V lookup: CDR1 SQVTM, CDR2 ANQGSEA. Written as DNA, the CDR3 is TGCAGCGCAAAAGACAGGGTGGCCGAAGCTTTCTTT. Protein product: CSAKDRVAEAFF.

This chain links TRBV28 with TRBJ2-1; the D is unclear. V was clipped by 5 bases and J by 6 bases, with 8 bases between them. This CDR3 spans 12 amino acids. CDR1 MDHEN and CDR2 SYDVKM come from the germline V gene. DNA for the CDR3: TGTGCCAGCAGTCGGGTGTCCAATGAGCAGTTCTTC. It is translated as CASSRVSNEQFF.

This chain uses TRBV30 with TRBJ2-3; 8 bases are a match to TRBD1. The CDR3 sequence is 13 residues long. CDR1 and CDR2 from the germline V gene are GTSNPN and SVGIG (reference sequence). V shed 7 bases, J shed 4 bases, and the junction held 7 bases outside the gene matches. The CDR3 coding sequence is TGTGCCTACCGACAGGGGAGGTCAGATACGCAGTATTTT. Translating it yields CAYRQGRSDTQYF.

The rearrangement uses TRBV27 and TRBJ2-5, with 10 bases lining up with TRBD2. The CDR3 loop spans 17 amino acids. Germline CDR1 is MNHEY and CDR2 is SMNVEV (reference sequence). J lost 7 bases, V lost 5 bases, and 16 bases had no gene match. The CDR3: CASSQTWLAGETGTQYF. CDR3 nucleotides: TGTGCCAGCAGTCAAACCTGGCTAGCGGGGGAAACGGGGACCCAGTACTTC.

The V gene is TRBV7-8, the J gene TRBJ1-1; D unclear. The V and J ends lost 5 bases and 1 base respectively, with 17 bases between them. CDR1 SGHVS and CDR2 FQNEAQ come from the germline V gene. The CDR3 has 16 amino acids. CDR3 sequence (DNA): TGTGCCAGCAGCCCCCAGGCCGGGGTGGGGAACACTGAAGCTTTCTTT. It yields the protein CASSPQAGVGNTEAFF.

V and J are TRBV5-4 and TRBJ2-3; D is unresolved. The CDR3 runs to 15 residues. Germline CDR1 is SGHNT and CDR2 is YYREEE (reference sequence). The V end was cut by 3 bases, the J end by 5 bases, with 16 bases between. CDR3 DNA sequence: TGTGCCAGCAGCTCGAGCGATCTACTCATAGATACGCAGTATTTT. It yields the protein CASSSSDLLIDTQYF.

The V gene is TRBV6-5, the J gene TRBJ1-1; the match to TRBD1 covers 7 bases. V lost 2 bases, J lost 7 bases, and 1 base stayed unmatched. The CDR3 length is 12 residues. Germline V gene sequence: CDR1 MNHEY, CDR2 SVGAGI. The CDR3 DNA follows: TGTGCCAGCAGTTACGGGGACAGTGAAGCTTTCTTT. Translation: CASSYGDSEAFF.

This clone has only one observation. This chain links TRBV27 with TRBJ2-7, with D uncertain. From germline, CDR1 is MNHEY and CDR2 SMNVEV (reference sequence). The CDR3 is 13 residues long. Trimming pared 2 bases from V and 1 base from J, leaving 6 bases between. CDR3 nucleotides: TGTGCCAGCAGTTTAACGGGTTCCTACGAGCAGTACTTC. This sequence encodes CASSLTGSYEQYF.

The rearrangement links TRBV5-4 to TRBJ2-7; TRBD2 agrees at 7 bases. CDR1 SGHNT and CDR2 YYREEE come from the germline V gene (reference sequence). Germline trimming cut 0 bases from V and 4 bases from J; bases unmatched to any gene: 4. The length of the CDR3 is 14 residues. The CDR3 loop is CASSLGLGGYEQYF. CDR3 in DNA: TGTGCCAGCAGCTTGGGGCTCGGGGGGTACGAGCAGTACTTC.

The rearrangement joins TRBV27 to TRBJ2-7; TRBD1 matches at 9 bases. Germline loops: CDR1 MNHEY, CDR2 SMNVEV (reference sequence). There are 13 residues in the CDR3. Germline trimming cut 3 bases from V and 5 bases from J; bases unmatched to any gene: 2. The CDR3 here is CASSLRTGDEQYF. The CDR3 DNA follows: TGTGCCAGCAGTTTGAGGACAGGGGACGAGCAGTACTTC.